The T cell receptor (beta chain) described here comes from a study of blood T cell repertoires in COVID-19. Turning to the study itself: COVID-19 samples collected from the United States, Italy and Spain covered acute and convalescent phases. The cDNA or gDNA used as material had been derived from T cells, B-cell-depleted T cells, or PBMCs.

Germline V CDR1 and CDR2: GTSNPN, SVGIG (reference sequence). The CDR3 is 13 residues long. V gave up 0 bases and J gave up 2 bases, with 7 bases separating them. In the study's own analysis: Estimation of nucleated cell counts relied on the amplification of reference gene primers. The table came from immunoSEQ multiplex PCR; TCRdb's copy has only in-frame clones and leaves some out. The DNA gave D and trimming, while V, J and clone size come from that table. Of around 280,000 clones in the sample, about nine tenths were seen once. Seattle researchers signed up patients amid active infection and tracked them longitudinally.

The chain has TRBV30 and TRBJ2-5; D remains unclear. This receptor was identified in a woman aged 25-40 years with COVID-19, enrolled during active disease. Sequencing was performed on peripheral blood. The CDR3 sequence: CAWSVQVQETQYF. CDR3 in DNA: TGTGCCTGGAGTGTACAAGTTCAAGAGACCCAGTACTTC.